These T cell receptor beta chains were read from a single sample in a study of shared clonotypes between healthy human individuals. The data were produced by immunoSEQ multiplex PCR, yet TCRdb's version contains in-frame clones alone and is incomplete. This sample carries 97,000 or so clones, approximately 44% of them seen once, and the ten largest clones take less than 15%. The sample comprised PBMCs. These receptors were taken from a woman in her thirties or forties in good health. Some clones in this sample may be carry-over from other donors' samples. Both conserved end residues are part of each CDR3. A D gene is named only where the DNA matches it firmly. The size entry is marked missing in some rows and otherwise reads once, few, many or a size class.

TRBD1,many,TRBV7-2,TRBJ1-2,CASSPSQGARGYTF,TGTGCCAGCAGTCCTTCCCAGGGGGCGCGGGGCTACACCTTC
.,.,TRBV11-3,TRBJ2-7,CASSLDGFEQYF,TGTGCCAGCAGCTTAGATGGCTTCGAGCAGTACTTC
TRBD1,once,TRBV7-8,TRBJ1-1,CASSSRFGQGGNTEAFF,TGTGCCAGCAGCTCTAGATTCGGACAGGGAGGAAACACTGAAGCTTTCTTT
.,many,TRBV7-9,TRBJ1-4,CASSSGRGEKLFF,TGTGCCAGCAGCTCCGGGCGGGGGGAAAAACTGTTTTTT
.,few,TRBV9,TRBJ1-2,CASSVDRTANYGYTF,TGTGCCAGCAGCGTAGATAGGACAGCTAACTATGGCTACACCTTC
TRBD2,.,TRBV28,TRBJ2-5,CASSFRLAGGETQYF,TGTGCCAGCAGTTTCAGACTAGCGGGAGGCGAGACCCAGTACTTC
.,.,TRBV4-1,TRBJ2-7,CASSQDSGTAYEQYF,TGCGCCAGCAGCCAAGATAGCGGCACTGCCTACGAGCAGTACTTC
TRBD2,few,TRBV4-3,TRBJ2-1,CASSSSGRAGYNEQFF,TGCGCCAGCAGTTCTAGCGGGAGGGCCGGCTACAATGAGCAGTTCTTC
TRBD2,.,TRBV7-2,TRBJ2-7,CASSLDFGRVPYEQYF,TGTGCCAGCAGCTTAGATTTCGGGAGGGTACCCTACGAGCAGTACTTC
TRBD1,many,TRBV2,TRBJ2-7,CASKQGGSSYEQYF,TGTGCCAGCAAACAGGGGGGTAGCTCCTACGAGCAGTACTTC
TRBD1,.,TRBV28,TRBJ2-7,CASNTGTGTYEQYF,TGTGCCAGCAATACCGGGACAGGGACCTACGAGCAGTACTTC
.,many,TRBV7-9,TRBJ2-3,CASSPGWASEETDTQYF,TGTGCCAGCAGCCCTGGGTGGGCGTCGGAGGAAACAGATACGCAGTATTTT
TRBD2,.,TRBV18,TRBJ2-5,CASSPLAGGRQTQYF,TGTGCCAGCTCACCCCTAGCGGGAGGGCGGCAGACCCAGTACTTC
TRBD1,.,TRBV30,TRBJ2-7,CAWNNRGFYEQYF,TGTGCCTGGAACAACAGGGGGTTTTACGAGCAGTACTTC
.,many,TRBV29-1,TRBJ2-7,CSGTLGSYEQYF,TGCAGCGGTACCCTGGGCTCCTACGAGCAGTACTTC
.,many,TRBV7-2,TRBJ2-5,CASSLGQGLETQYF,TGTGCCAGCAGCTTAGGGCAGGGATTGGAGACCCAGTACTTC
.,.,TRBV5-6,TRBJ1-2,CASSTRATGNGDYGYTF,TGTGCCAGCAGCACCAGAGCGACAGGCAATGGGGACTATGGCTACACCTTC
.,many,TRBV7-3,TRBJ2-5,CASSPPASETQYF,TGTGCCAGCAGCCCCCCAGCTTCAGAGACCCAGTACTTC
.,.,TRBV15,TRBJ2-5,CATSRDKSSYTYQETQYF,TGTGCCACCAGCAGAGATAAGAGCTCCTATACGTATCAAGAGACCCAGTACTTC
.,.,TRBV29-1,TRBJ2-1,CSAVGQLEQFF,TGCAGCGCCGTCGGCCAGCTTGAGCAGTTCTTC
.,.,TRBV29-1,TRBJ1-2,CSVESGMEGYTF,TGCAGCGTTGAATCGGGGATGGAGGGCTACACCTTC
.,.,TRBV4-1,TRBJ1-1,CASSPPRGTEAFF,TGCGCCAGCAGCCCCCCTAGGGGCACTGAAGCTTTCTTT
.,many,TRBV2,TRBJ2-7,CASSEGSYSYEQYF,TGTGCCAGCAGTGAGGGCAGCTACTCCTACGAGCAGTACTTC
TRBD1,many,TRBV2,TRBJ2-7,CASRDPGQSYEQYF,TGTGCCAGCAGAGACCCGGGACAGAGCTACGAGCAGTACTTC
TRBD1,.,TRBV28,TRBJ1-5,CASSPLLGQGNQPQHF,TGTGCCAGCAGTCCTCTCTTGGGACAGGGCAATCAGCCCCAGCATTTT
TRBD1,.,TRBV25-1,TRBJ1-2,CASSEVTGTYGYTF,TGTGCCAGCAGTGAAGTGACAGGGACCTATGGCTACACCTTC
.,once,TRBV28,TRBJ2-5,CASSEQGGSQYF,TGTGCCAGCAGCGAGCAGGGGGGTAGCCAGTACTTC
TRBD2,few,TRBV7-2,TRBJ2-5,CASSLGLAGVETQYF,TGTGCCAGCAGCTTAGGGCTAGCGGGAGTGGAGACCCAGTACTTC
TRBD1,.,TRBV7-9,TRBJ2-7,CASSRRTGSYEQYF,TGTGCCAGCAGTCGAAGGACAGGGTCCTACGAGCAGTACTTC
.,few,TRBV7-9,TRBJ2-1,CASSSVRGKYNEQFF,TGTGCCAGCAGCTCGGTGAGGGGGAAGTACAATGAGCAGTTCTTC
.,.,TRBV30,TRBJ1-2,CAWRGEAGYSYGYTF,TGTGCCTGGAGAGGAGAGGCGGGATATAGCTATGGCTACACCTTC
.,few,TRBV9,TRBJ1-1,CASSVAPAGDTEAFF,TGTGCCAGCAGCGTAGCTCCAGCCGGTGACACTGAAGCTTTCTTT
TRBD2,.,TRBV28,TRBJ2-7,CASRTSGRAEQYF,TGTGCCAGCAGAACTAGCGGGAGGGCCGAGCAGTACTTC
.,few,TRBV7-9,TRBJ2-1,CASLKLGGGNEQFF,TGTGCCAGCCTCAAGTTGGGCGGCGGGAATGAGCAGTTCTTC
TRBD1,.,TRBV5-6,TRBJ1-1,CASSIDRANTEAFF,TGTGCCAGCAGCATAGACAGGGCGAACACTGAAGCTTTCTTT
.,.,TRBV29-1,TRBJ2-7,CSVGSPRTGEQYF,TGCAGCGTTGGGTCTCCCAGAACGGGCGAGCAGTACTTC
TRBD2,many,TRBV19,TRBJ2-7,CASSILAGEGEQYF,TGTGCCAGTAGTATTCTAGCGGGAGAAGGGGAGCAGTACTTC